One sample yielded the 27 T cell receptor beta chains listed below, sequenced in a study of response to subunit inactivated influenza vaccine. One entry per CDR3 protein results from TCRdb running MiXCR on the RT-PCR reads. The sample holds hundreds of thousands of distinct CDR3 sequences, about 15% seen once. The sequencing here drew on PBMCs from blood, taken around 14 days before vaccination. The receptor source for this set is a man aged 45-60 years who received an inactivated influenza vaccine.

CDR3: CSAKTGGTDTQYF. CDR3 DNA: TGCAGCGCCAAGACGGGGGGTACAGATACGCAGTATTTT. This chain connects TRBV29-1 to TRBJ2-3; 7 bases agree with TRBD2. The J segment lost 3 bases and the V segment lost 7 bases, leaving 7 bases of the junction unmatched. Germline CDR1 and CDR2: SQVTM and ANQGSEA. The CDR3 sequence is 13 residues long.

This clonotype was observed many times. The chain is built from TRBV5-1 and TRBJ2-1; 9 bases are a match to TRBD2. The germline V gene encodes CDR1 SGHRS and CDR2 YFSETQ. The length of the CDR3 is 16 residues. With V trimmed by 1 base and J by 7 bases, 9 bases remained unmatched. CDR3 residues: CASSLLSGGPGNEQFF. The CDR3 nucleotides read TGCGCCAGCAGCTTGCTTAGCGGGGGCCCCGGGAATGAGCAGTTCTTC.

The sample holds a few counts of this clonotype. The chain joins TRBV10-2 to TRBJ1-1, with D uncertain. Germline V gene data show CDR1 as WSHSY and CDR2 as SAAADI. The length of the CDR3 is 13 residues. V lost 2 bases, J lost 4 bases, and 8 bases lay in between. CDR3 coding DNA: TGCGCCAGCAGTGAGAGGGCCCTCACTGAAGCTTTCTTT. Translating gives CASSERALTEAFF.

The CDR3 region is CASSARGGLSYEQYF. In nucleotides, the CDR3 is TGTGCCAGCAGCGCACGCGGGGGCCTCTCCTACGAGCAGTACTTC. The chain carries TRBV7-9 and TRBJ2-7, with D possibly TRBD2 on 7 matching bases. In germline, CDR1 is SEHNR, CDR2 FQNEAQ (reference sequence). This CDR3 has 15 amino acids. V lost 5 bases to trimming and J lost 0 bases, with 14 bases between them.

Here the CDR3 reads CASSVGGAHQETQYF. CDR3 nucleotides: TGTGCCAGCAGCGTAGGGGGGGCGCACCAAGAGACCCAGTACTTC. This chain links TRBV9 with TRBJ2-5, with D perhaps given as TRBD1 or TRBD2 (6 bases each). The length of the CDR3 is 15 residues. Germline loops: CDR1 SGDLS, CDR2 YYNGEE. V gave up 0 bases and J gave up 0 bases, with 9 bases separating them. The full variable domain, its missing parts supplied by reference TRBV9 and TRBJ2-5, is DSGVTQTPKHLITATGQRVTLRCSPRSGDLSVYWYQQSLDQGLQFLIQYYNGEERAKGNILERFSAQQFPDLHSELNLSSLELGDSALYFCASSVGGAHQETQYFGPGTRLLVL.

The chain couples TRBV13 to TRBJ2-3; no definite D call. The germline gives CDR1 PRHDT, CDR2 FYEKMQ (reference sequence). With 5 bases removed from V and 2 bases from J, the gap between germline ends came to 14 bases. The CDR3 totals 15 residues. As DNA, the CDR3 is TGTGCCAGCAGCCCTCAACAAGTCTACACAGATACGCAGTATTTT. Protein: CASSPQQVYTDTQYF.

The table lists this clonotype with a few counts. The chain couples TRBV7-9 to TRBJ2-2, with D perhaps matching TRBD2 (5 bases). Germline CDR1 is SEHNR and CDR2 is FQNEAQ (reference sequence). The CDR3 extends over 16 amino acids. The V and J ends lost 3 bases and 1 base respectively, with 12 bases between them. CDR3 residues: CASSLTSGLNTGELFF. CDR3 nucleotides: TGTGCCAGCAGCTTGACAAGCGGCCTGAACACCGGGGAGCTGTTTTTT.

The chain links TRBV3-1 to TRBJ1-6, with D tentatively TRBD1 (6 bases). V lost 5 bases, J lost 12 bases, and 20 bases lay in between. CDR1 and CDR2 (germline): LGHDT, YNNKEL (reference sequence). The CDR3 is 15 amino acids. CDR3 nucleotides: TGTGCCAGCAGCACGGGGACAAGCGTAGGTGGACCCCTCCACTTT. The encoded protein is CASSTGTSVGGPLHF.

The gene calls are TRBV20-1 and TRBJ1-2; possible D gene TRBD1, 6 bases. V lost 6 bases, J lost 7 bases, and 15 bases lay in between. Per the germline V gene, CDR1 is DFQATT and CDR2 is SNEGSKA (reference sequence). The CDR3 contains 12 residues. Here the CDR3 DNA reads TGCAGTGCCAGCGAGGGGGGGTCTGGCTACACCTTC. It specifies CSASEGGSGYTF.

Many counts were recorded for this clonotype. The chain links TRBV12-3 or TRBV12-4 to TRBJ2-3; no firm D call. Trimming pared 5 bases from V and 0 bases from J, leaving 9 bases between. The CDR3 runs 14 residues. CDR3 amino acids: CASSRQDSTDTQYF. The CDR3 DNA reads TGTGCCAGCAGTCGCCAGGACAGCACAGATACGCAGTATTTT.

The gene calls are TRBV20-1 and TRBJ2-4; the D is unclear. Germline V gene data show CDR1 as DFQATT and CDR2 as SNEGSKA (reference sequence). This CDR3 comprises 13 residues. V was pared by 4 bases and J by 1 base, with 8 bases between. CDR3 bases: TGCAGTGCTACCTCCCGGGCCAAAAACATTCAGTACTTC. This codes for CSATSRAKNIQYF.

This chain joins TRBV15 and TRBJ2-1; unclear D gene. This CDR3 region has 13 residues. The germline V gene has CDR1 LNHNV and CDR2 YYDKDF (reference sequence). Trimming took off 0 bases at V and 10 bases at J, with 10 bases between the two ends. The chain's CDR3 is CATSRDQSAEQFF. CDR3 in DNA: TGTGCCACCAGCAGAGATCAGAGCGCGGAGCAGTTCTTC.

The sample holds a few counts of this clonotype. The chain employs TRBV24-1 and TRBJ2-1; D ambiguous. Deletions cut 3 bases from V and 0 bases from J, with 11 bases between. CDR3 length: 16 amino acids. Germline CDR1 is KGHDR and CDR2 is SFDVKD. CDR3 residues: CATSDIQSSSYNEQFF. The CDR3 region has the DNA TGTGCCACCAGTGATATACAGTCAAGCTCCTACAATGAGCAGTTCTTC.

This clonotype was counted between two and nine times. The chain uses TRBV12-3 or TRBV12-4 and TRBJ2-4; TRBD1 aligns across 8 bases. Trimming removed 6 bases from V and 7 bases from J; junction bases left unmatched: 5. The length of the CDR3 is 13 residues. CDR3 amino acids: CASSGQGMNIQYF. In nucleotides, the CDR3 is TGTGCCAGCAGCGGACAGGGTATGAACATTCAGTACTTC.

This chain links TRBV20-1 with TRBJ1-4; D is uncertain. Germline V gene data show CDR1 as DFQATT and CDR2 as SNEGSKA (reference sequence). The V and J ends lost 0 bases and 8 bases respectively, with 16 bases between them. The CDR3 has 15 residues. Written as DNA, the CDR3 is TGCAGTGCTAGAGATCAAAGGGCGGGCGGAGAAAAACTGTTTTTT. The encoded protein is CSARDQRAGGEKLFF.

The table lists this clonotype with many counts. The rearrangement links TRBV6-1 to TRBJ1-1, with D maybe TRBD1 (5 bases). Germline CDR1 and CDR2: MNHNS and SASEGT. The CDR3 totals 14 residues. The V and J ends lost 2 bases and 0 bases respectively, with 7 bases between them. CDR3 amino acids: CASSESGVNTEAFF. The CDR3 DNA follows: TGTGCCAGCAGTGAATCGGGGGTGAACACTGAAGCTTTCTTT.

V gene TRBV6-1 combines with J gene TRBJ2-7; TRBD2 might be the D (6 bases). Looked up from germline, CDR1 is MNHNS and CDR2 is SASEGT. V gave up 6 bases and J gave up 1 base, with 13 bases separating them. The CDR3 has 14 amino acids. DNA of the CDR3: TGTGCCAGCAGAAGGGGACTCCTATCCTACGAGCAGTACTTC. Translated: CASRRGLLSYEQYF.

This clonotype showed up just a few times. The gene calls are TRBV4-3 and TRBJ1-3; 7 bases are shared with TRBD1. V trimming: 3 bases; J trimming: 2 bases; junction bases outside the gene matches: 10. Germline CDR1 and CDR2: LGHNA and YSLEER. This CDR3 has 17 residues. This CDR3 reads CASSQGVGTATGNTIYF. Here the CDR3 DNA reads TGCGCCAGCAGCCAGGGGGTTGGGACAGCGACTGGAAACACCATATATTTT.

This clonotype was picked up a small number of times. The V and J genes are TRBV4-1 and TRBJ2-3; either TRBD1 or TRBD2 may fit D (5 bases each). Germline V gene sequence: CDR1 MGHRA, CDR2 YSYEKL. The CDR3 consists of 16 residues. Trimming took 6 bases from V and 2 from J, leaving 18 bases between them. CDR3 sequence: CASRRIGTDATDTQYF. The CDR3 coding sequence is TGCGCCAGCAGACGAATCGGGACGGATGCCACAGATACGCAGTATTTT.

A few counts support this clonotype. J is TRBJ2-4 and V is TRBV18; D is unresolved. CDR1 and CDR2 from the germline V gene are KGHSH and LQKENI. CDR3 length: 18 residues. V lost 3 bases and J lost 0, with 18 bases in between. The CDR3 sequence: CASSPTDGYPRAKNIQYF. The CDR3 DNA follows: TGTGCCAGCTCACCGACGGACGGATACCCCCGAGCCAAAAACATTCAGTACTTC.

The J gene is TRBJ2-3, the V gene TRBV5-5; 7 nucleotides align to TRBD2. Unmatched junction bases numbered 7, after V lost 7 bases and J lost 2 bases. The germline V gene has CDR1 SGHKS and CDR2 YYEKEE (reference sequence). CDR3 size: 14 residues. The CDR3 region is CASGPGGDTDTQYF. In nucleotides, the CDR3 is TGTGCCAGCGGCCCTGGGGGGGACACAGATACGCAGTATTTT.

This clonotype was seen a few times. V is TRBV7-2 and J is TRBJ2-7, with D unresolved. Germline lookup yields CDR1 SGHTA and CDR2 FQGNSA. With 1 base removed from V and 1 base from J, the gap between germline ends came to 8 bases. This CDR3 has 14 residues. The CDR3 DNA follows: TGTGCCAGCAGCTTAGTGTGGGAATCCTACGAGCAGTACTTC. Translation: CASSLVWESYEQYF. Looking up the rest from reference TRBV7-2 and TRBJ2-7 gives the full variable domain: GAGVSQSPSNKVTEKGKDVELRCDPISGHTALYWYRQSLGQGLEFLIYFQGNSAPDKSGLPSDRFSAERTGGSVSTLTIQRTQQEDSAVYLCASSLVWESYEQYFGPGTRLTVT.

The chain joins TRBV5-5 to TRBJ2-2; 12 bases are a match to TRBD2. This CDR3 contains 16 residues. Per germline, CDR1 SGHKS and CDR2 YYEKEE (reference sequence). Trimming at V came to 5 bases and at J to 3 bases, leaving 5 bases not matched to a gene. In DNA form, the CDR3 reads TGTGCCAGCAGGAGATCTAGCGGGGGGGACACCGGGGAGCTGTTTTTT. This gives the protein CASRRSSGGDTGELFF.

In this sample, this clonotype turned up a few times. The CDR3 region has the DNA TGCGCCAGCAGCTCCGGGTTTGGGAGTAGCTCCTACAATGAGCAGTTCTTC. This encodes CASSSGFGSSSYNEQFF. V and J are TRBV5-1 and TRBJ2-1, with a weak D call TRBD2 (5 bases). Trimming took 3 bases from V and 0 from J, leaving 16 bases between them. Per germline, CDR1 SGHRS and CDR2 YFSETQ. The CDR3 loop spans 17 amino acids.

This clonotype was found many times. J is TRBJ2-5 and V is TRBV29-1, with D uncertain. V dropped 2 bases and J dropped 3 bases, with 13 bases sitting between them. Looked up from germline, CDR1 is SQVTM and CDR2 is ANQGSEA. The CDR3 loop spans 14 amino acids. The CDR3 sequence is CSVERTGSKETQYF. CDR3 DNA sequence: TGCAGCGTTGAACGTACCGGCTCCAAAGAGACCCAGTACTTC. The variable domain in full, with the rest retrieved from reference TRBV29-1 and TRBJ2-5, is SAVISQKPSRDICQRGTSLTIQCQVDSQVTMMFWYRQQPGQSLTLIATANQGSEATYESGFVIDKFPISRPNLTFSTLTVSNMSPEDSSIYLCSVERTGSKETQYFGPGTRLLVL.

On this clonotype itself: A much bigger clone sits one base away, suggesting this may be a read error. The chain couples TRBV6-2 or TRBV6-3 to TRBJ1-3; D is undetermined. The V and J ends lost 11 bases and 4 bases respectively, with 9 bases between them. The CDR3 runs to 11 residues. The V gene's germline CDR1 is MNHEY and CDR2 SVGEGT. For the CDR3, the DNA is TGTGCCGGCTCCCCCGGAAACACCATATATTTT. It codes for CAGSPGNTIYF.

The rearrangement links TRBV6-5 to TRBJ2-2, with D possibly TRBD1 on 6 matching bases. CDR3 length: 17 amino acids. The germline V and J ends were trimmed by 3 bases and 0 bases, with 14 bases remaining between them. Germline V lookup: CDR1 MNHEY, CDR2 SVGAGI. CDR3 DNA: TGTGCCAGCAGTTATACAGGGTTAAACCCGAACACCGGGGAGCTGTTTTTT. This translates into CASSYTGLNPNTGELFF.